A few counts support the clone carrying this T cell receptor (beta chain). Its antigen remains unknown. The sample is drawn from a study of blood T cells in healthy people across ages. General study results and limits: Comparison with aged donors showed that long-lived donors had more naive CD4+ cells and higher diversity.

Trimming cost V 1 base and J 3 bases, with 12 bases left between them. Germline lookup yields CDR1 LGHNA and CDR2 YSLEER. There are 16 residues in the CDR3. PCR was performed a second time for 7 to 11 cycles using a sample-barcoded 5' primer and a J-beta primer mix. TCRdb re-called the 5' RACE reads with MiXCR, one entry per CDR3 protein. This sample has fewer than 800,000 distinct CDR3 sequences, with 20% to 25% found just once. The same data also contributed to another study, on T cells of mothers and their children. This second report adds: Random nucleotides (2-4) and sample barcodes were added by the M1S primer used in the second PCR.

This TCR came from a boy younger than 18 in good health. V is TRBV4-3 and J is TRBJ1-4; no clear D. The specimen was blood. In nucleotides, the CDR3 is TGCGCCAGCAGCCAAGGCTCGCTACGAGCTAATGAAAAACTGTTTTTT. Translating it yields CASSQGSLRANEKLFF.